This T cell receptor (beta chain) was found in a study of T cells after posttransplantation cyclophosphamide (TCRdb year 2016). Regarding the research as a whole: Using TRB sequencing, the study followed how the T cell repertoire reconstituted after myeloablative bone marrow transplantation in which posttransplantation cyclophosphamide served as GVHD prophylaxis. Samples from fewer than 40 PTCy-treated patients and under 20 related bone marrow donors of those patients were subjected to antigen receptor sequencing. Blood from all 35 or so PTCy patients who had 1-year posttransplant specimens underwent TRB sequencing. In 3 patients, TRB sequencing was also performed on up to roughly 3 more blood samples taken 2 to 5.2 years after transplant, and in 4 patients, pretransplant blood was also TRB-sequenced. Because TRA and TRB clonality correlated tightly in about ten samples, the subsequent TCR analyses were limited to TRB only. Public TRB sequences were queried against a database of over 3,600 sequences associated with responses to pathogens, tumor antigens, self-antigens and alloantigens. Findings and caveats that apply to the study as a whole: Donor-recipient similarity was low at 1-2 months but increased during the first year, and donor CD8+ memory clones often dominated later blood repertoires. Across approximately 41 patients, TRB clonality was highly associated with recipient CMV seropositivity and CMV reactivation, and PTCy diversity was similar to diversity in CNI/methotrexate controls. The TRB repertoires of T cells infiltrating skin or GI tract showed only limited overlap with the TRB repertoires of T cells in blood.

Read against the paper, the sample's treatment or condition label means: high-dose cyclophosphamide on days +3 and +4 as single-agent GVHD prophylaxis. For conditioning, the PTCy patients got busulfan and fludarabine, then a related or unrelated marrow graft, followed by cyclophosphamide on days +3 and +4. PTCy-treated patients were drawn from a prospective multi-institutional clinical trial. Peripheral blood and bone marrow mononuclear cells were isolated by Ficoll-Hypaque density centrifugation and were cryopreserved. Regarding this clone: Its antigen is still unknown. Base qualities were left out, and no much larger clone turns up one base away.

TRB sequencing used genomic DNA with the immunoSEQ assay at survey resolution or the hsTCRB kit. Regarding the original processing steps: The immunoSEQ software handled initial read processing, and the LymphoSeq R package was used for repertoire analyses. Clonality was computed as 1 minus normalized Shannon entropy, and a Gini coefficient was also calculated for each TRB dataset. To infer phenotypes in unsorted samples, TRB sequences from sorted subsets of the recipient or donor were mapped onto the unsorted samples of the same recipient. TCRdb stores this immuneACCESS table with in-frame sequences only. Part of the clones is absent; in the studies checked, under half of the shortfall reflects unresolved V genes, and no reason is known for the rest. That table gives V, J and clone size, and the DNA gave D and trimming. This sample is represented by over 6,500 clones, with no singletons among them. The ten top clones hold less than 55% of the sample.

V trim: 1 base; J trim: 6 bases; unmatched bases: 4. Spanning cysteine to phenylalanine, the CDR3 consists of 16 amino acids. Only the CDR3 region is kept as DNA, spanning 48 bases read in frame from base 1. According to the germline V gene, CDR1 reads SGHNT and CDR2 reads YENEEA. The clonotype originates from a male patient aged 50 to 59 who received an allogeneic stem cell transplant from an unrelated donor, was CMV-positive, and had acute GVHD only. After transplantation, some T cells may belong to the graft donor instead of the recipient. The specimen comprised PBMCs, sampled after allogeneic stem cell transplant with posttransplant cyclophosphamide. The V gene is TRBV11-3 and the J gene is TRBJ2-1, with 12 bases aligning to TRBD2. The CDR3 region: CASSLGLAGGPNEQFF. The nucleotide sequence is TGTGCCAGCAGCTTAGGTCTAGCGGGGGGGCCCAATGAGCAGTTCTTC. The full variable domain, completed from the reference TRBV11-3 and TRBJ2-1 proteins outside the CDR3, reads EAGVVQSPRYKIIEKKQPVAFWCNPISGHNTLYWYLQNLGQGPELLIRYENEEAVDDSQLPKDRFSAERLKGVDSTLKIQPAELGDSAVYLCASSLGLAGGPNEQFFGPGTRLTVL.